The 25 T cell receptor beta chains below all came from one sample that was sequenced in a study of blood T cell repertoires in COVID-19. Measured with immunoSEQ multiplex PCR; TCRdb has only the in-frame clones, and not every one. The repertoire holds around 160,000 clones, with about 87% as singletons. The sample comprised peripheral blood. The receptor set was obtained from a woman in her 70s with COVID-19, enrolled during active disease.

This chain uses TRBV3-1 (or the pseudogene TRBV3-2) with TRBJ1-2; possibly TRBD1 for D (6 bases). Germline values: CDR1 LGHDT, CDR2 YNNKEL (reference sequence). Trimming cost V 6 bases and J 3 bases, with 14 bases left between them. The CDR3 runs 14 residues. In DNA form, the CDR3 reads TGTGCCAGCAGGCGTACAGGGATCGACTATGGCTACACCTTC. Translation gives CASRRTGIDYGYTF.

This clone was seen only a few times. Here the CDR3 DNA reads TGTGCCAGCAGTCCCCCGACAGCCACCTCTGGGGCCAACGTCCTGACTTTC. Amino acids: CASSPPTATSGANVLTF. The J gene is TRBJ2-6, the V gene TRBV28; TRBD1 is a possible D gene (5 bases). Germline CDR1 and CDR2: MDHEN and SYDVKM. The CDR3 covers 17 residues. V gave up 5 bases and J gave up 0 bases, with 14 bases separating them. Combining the CDR3 with reference TRBV28 and TRBJ2-6 gives the whole variable domain DVKVTQSSRYLVKRTGEKVFLECVQDMDHENMFWYRQDPGLGLRLIYFSYDVKMKEKGDIPEGYSVSREKKERFSLILESASTNQTSMYLCASSPPTATSGANVLTFGAGSRLTVL.

This clone was detected once. This rearrangement joins TRBV9 to TRBJ1-2; 7 bases are shared with TRBD1. V was pared by 3 bases and J by 1 base, with 3 bases of the junction left unmatched. Germline CDR1 and CDR2: SGDLS and YYNGEE. This CDR3 region has 14 residues. The CDR3 sequence is CASSARQGNYGYTF. In DNA form, the CDR3 reads TGTGCCAGCAGCGCCCGACAGGGTAACTATGGCTACACCTTC.

This clone was picked up one time. The chain uses TRBV6-1 and TRBJ1-5; D remains unclear. Between the trimmed V and J ends, which lost 1 base and 7 bases, there was a span of 8 bases. This CDR3 is 13 amino acids long. Germline CDR1 MNHNS, CDR2 SASEGT. CDR3 DNA: TGTGCCAGCAGTGAAGGAGGAAGACAGCCCCAGCATTTT. This gives the protein CASSEGGRQPQHF.

The rearrangement links TRBV10-3 to TRBJ1-2; possibly TRBD1 for D (5 bases). V dropped 4 bases and J dropped 4 bases, with 19 bases sitting between them. CDR1 is ENHRY and CDR2 is SYGVKD in the germline V gene. The CDR3 is made up of 16 amino acids. DNA of the CDR3: TGTGCCATCAGTGGGACCCCCCGGGGGGGGACCTATGGCTACACCTTC. Protein sequence: CAISGTPRGGTYGYTF.

This chain uses TRBV5-1 with TRBJ2-1; TRBD1 agrees at 9 bases. The ends lost 2 bases at V and 10 bases at J; junction bases unmatched: 19. The V gene's germline CDR1 is SGHRS and CDR2 YFSETQ. CDR3 length: 18 amino acids. The CDR3, as DNA: TGCGCCAGCAGCTTAGAAACCGCCGGGACAGGGCATGGGCGGGAGCAGTTCTTC. Protein product: CASSLETAGTGHGREQFF.

Only a few counts were recorded for this clone. The rearrangement links TRBV5-8 to TRBJ1-4; TRBD1 is a possible D gene (6 bases). The CDR3 sequence is 12 residues long. V gave up 1 base and J gave up 8 bases, with 6 bases separating them. Germline CDR1 and CDR2: SGHTS and YDEGEE. DNA of the CDR3: TGTGCCAGCAGCTTGCAGGGGGAAAAACTGTTTTTT. Protein sequence: CASSLQGEKLFF.

This chain joins TRBV7-2 and TRBJ2-1; 13 nucleotides line up with TRBD2. The V and J ends lost 6 bases and 7 bases, in that order; junction bases with no gene match: 6. The CDR3 spans 15 residues. Looked up from germline, CDR1 is SGHTA and CDR2 is FQGNSA. Here the CDR3 reads CASRVTSGGENEQFF. The CDR3 nucleotides are TGTGCCAGCAGGGTTACTAGCGGGGGGGAAAATGAGCAGTTCTTC.

The chain has TRBV4-2 and TRBJ2-3, with D tentatively TRBD2 (5 bases). V was trimmed by 1 base and J by 3 bases, leaving 11 bases between them. The germline V gene encodes CDR1 LGHNA and CDR2 YNFKEQ. This CDR3 region has 15 residues. As DNA, the CDR3 is TGTGCCAGCAGCCAAGGGGGAGTGTGGACAGATACGCAGTATTTT. It is translated as CASSQGGVWTDTQYF.

V usage is TRBV10-3 and J usage is TRBJ1-1, with D perhaps TRBD1 (6 bases). V dropped 10 bases and J dropped 1 base, with 16 bases sitting between them. Germline V gives CDR1 ENHRY, CDR2 SYGVKD. CDR3 size: 14 residues. DNA for the CDR3: TGTGCCACTGTGCCGACAGGAGAGAACACTGAAGCTTTCTTT. This gives the protein CATVPTGENTEAFF.

The rearrangement uses TRBV5-1 and TRBJ2-3, with 8 nucleotides matching TRBD2. With V trimmed by 4 bases and J by 1 base, 5 bases remained unmatched. Germline values: CDR1 SGHRS, CDR2 YFSETQ. This CDR3 comprises 15 residues. The CDR3 spells CASSPPGGGTDTQYF. The CDR3 DNA is TGCGCCAGCAGCCCCCCGGGGGGGGGCACAGATACGCAGTATTTT.

This clone was seen only once. The chain links TRBV10-1 to TRBJ1-1; maybe TRBD1 (6 bases). Germline V CDR1 and CDR2: WNHNN, SYGVQD (reference sequence). The CDR3 extends over 14 amino acids. V lost 4 bases and J 2 bases, leaving 11 bases between the germline ends. Here the CDR3 DNA reads TGCGCCAGCAGTGTGGACAGATTAAACACTGAAGCTTTCTTT. Translation: CASSVDRLNTEAFF.

This chain joins TRBV7-2 and TRBJ2-1, with TRBD2 identical over 9 bases. The CDR3 contains 15 residues. In germline, CDR1 is SGHTA, CDR2 FQGNSA. Trimming removed 3 bases from V and 3 bases from J; junction bases left unmatched: 3. Here the CDR3 reads CASSLSGGSYNEQFF. The CDR3 DNA reads as TGTGCCAGCAGCTTGAGCGGGGGGAGCTACAATGAGCAGTTCTTC. Using reference TRBV7-2 and TRBJ2-1 for the parts outside the CDR3, the full variable domain is GAGVSQSPSNKVTEKGKDVELRCDPISGHTALYWYRQSLGQGLEFLIYFQGNSAPDKSGLPSDRFSAERTGGSVSTLTIQRTQQEDSAVYLCASSLSGGSYNEQFFGPGTRLTVL.

The rearrangement uses TRBV29-1 and TRBJ2-7; TRBD2 might be the D (5 bases). V lost 7 bases and J lost 7, with 17 bases in between. CDR1 SQVTM and CDR2 ANQGSEA come from the germline V gene. The CDR3 spans 12 residues. The CDR3 bases are TGCAGCGCCGGACTGGTCCGGGGAGAGCAGTACTTC. Translating it yields CSAGLVRGEQYF.

The rearrangement links TRBV11-3 to TRBJ1-2; 7 bases are a match to TRBD1. CDR3 length equals 13 residues. CDR1 is SGHNT and CDR2 is YENEEA in the germline V gene. J gave up 8 bases and V 4 bases, and 7 bases lay outside the gene matches. CDR3: CASSSGQVSGYTF. The CDR3 nucleotides are TGTGCCAGCAGCTCCGGACAGGTAAGCGGCTACACCTTC.

This clone was seen only a few times. The rearrangement links TRBV7-2 to TRBJ2-5, with 12 bases aligning to TRBD2. This CDR3 contains 17 residues. J was trimmed by 5 bases and V by 1 base; bases with no gene match: 8. The germline V gene has CDR1 SGHTA and CDR2 FQGNSA. The CDR3 protein is CASSLVPSGGAGETQYF. CDR3 DNA: TGTGCCAGCAGCTTAGTCCCTAGCGGGGGGGCAGGGGAGACCCAGTACTTC.

V gene TRBV9 combines with J gene TRBJ1-5, with no clear D. The germline V and J ends were trimmed by 0 bases and 4 bases, with 17 bases remaining between them. CDR1 and CDR2 (germline): SGDLS, YYNGEE. This CDR3 comprises 17 residues. CDR3 nucleotide sequence: TGTGCCAGCAGCGTAGTTTGTAAGAGGGAGGTGAATCAGCCCCAGCATTTT. It translates to CASSVVCKREVNQPQHF.

The chain links TRBV7-9 to TRBJ1-4, with TRBD1 matching 8 bases. Germline CDR1 reads SEHNR; CDR2 reads FQNEAQ (reference sequence). V lost 1 base to trimming and J lost 5 bases; unmatched junction nucleotides: 0. The CDR3 is 14 residues long. CDR3 sequence: CASSLDRGNEKLFF. Written as DNA, the CDR3 is TGTGCCAGCAGCTTAGACAGGGGGAATGAAAAACTGTTTTTT.

V usage is TRBV27 and J usage is TRBJ1-6; no firm D call. Germline-derived CDR1 and CDR2 are MNHEY and SMNVEV (reference sequence). The germline V and J ends were trimmed by 0 bases and 7 bases, with 10 bases remaining between them. The CDR3 consists of 15 residues. The CDR3 bases are TGTGCCAGCAGTTTATCGGGCACAGCAAATTCACCCCTCCACTTT. Translated, it gives CASSLSGTANSPLHF.

V and J are TRBV3-1 (or the pseudogene TRBV3-2) and TRBJ1-1; D is unclear. Trimming left V 3 bases short and J 2 bases short, with 10 bases between. This CDR3 is built from 14 residues. CDR1 LGHDT and CDR2 YNNKEL come from the germline V gene (reference sequence). The CDR3 DNA follows: TGTGCCAGCAGCCAGGCAGAAAGAAACACTGAAGCTTTCTTT. Encoded protein: CASSQAERNTEAFF.

V gene TRBV29-1 combines with J gene TRBJ2-1, with D maybe TRBD2 (7 bases). This CDR3 is 16 amino acids long. Trimming stripped 3 bases from V and 6 bases from J, with 21 bases between. From germline, CDR1 is SQVTM and CDR2 ANQGSEA. The CDR3 region has the DNA TGCAGCGTTGACCCCGCGGCAAGCGGGACACTCAATGAGCAGTTCTTC. Protein sequence: CSVDPAASGTLNEQFF.

This clone was observed a single time. The V and J genes are TRBV6-1 and TRBJ2-2; tentatively, D is TRBD2 (6 bases). Trimming pared 2 bases from V and 6 bases from J, leaving 13 bases between. This CDR3 contains 15 residues. Germline V gives CDR1 MNHNS, CDR2 SASEGT. The CDR3 nucleotides are TGTGCCAGCAGTGAATTTGAACGGAGGGCCGGGGAGCTGTTTTTT. Translating gives CASSEFERRAGELFF.

This chain joins TRBV6-4 and TRBJ1-6, with 9 bases aligning to TRBD1. Per the germline V gene, CDR1 is MRHNA and CDR2 is SNTAGT. V trimming: 2 bases; J trimming: 8 bases; junction bases outside the gene matches: 4. The CDR3 loop spans 15 amino acids. The CDR3 loop is CASSDTDRGDSPLHF. In DNA, the CDR3 is TGTGCCAGCAGTGACACGGACAGGGGTGATTCACCCCTCCACTTT.

The chain couples TRBV6-5 to TRBJ1-6, with TRBD1 matching 9 bases. The germline V gene encodes CDR1 MNHEY and CDR2 SVGAGI. J was trimmed by 8 bases and V by 7 bases; bases with no gene match: 9. The CDR3 runs to 15 residues. The CDR3 loop reads CASTDEGQGHSPLHF. DNA of the CDR3: TGTGCCAGCACGGATGAGGGACAGGGTCATTCACCCCTCCACTTT.

This clone has only one observation. This chain joins TRBV30 and TRBJ1-1; 7 bases line up with TRBD1. CDR1 and CDR2 from the germline V gene are GTSNPN and SVGIG (reference sequence). V lost 4 bases, J lost 3 bases, and 5 bases stayed unmatched. The CDR3 sequence is 13 residues long. The chain's CDR3 is CAWNTGADTEAFF. For the CDR3, the DNA is TGTGCCTGGAATACAGGGGCCGACACTGAAGCTTTCTTT.